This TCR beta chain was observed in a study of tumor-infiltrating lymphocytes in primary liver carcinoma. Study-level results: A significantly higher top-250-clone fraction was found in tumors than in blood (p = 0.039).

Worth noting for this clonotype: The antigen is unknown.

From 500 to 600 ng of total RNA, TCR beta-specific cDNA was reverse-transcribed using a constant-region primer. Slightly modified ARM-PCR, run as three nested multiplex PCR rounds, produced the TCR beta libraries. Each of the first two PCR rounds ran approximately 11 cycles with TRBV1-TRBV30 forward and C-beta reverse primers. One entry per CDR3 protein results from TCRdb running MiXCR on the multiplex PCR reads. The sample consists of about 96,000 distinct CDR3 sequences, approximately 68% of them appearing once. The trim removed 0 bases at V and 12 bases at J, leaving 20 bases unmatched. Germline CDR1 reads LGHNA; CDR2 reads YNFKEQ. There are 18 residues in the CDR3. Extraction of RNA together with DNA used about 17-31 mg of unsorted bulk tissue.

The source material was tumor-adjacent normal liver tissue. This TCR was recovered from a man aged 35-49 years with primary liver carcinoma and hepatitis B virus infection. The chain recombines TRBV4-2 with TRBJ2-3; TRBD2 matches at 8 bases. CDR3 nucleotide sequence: TGTGCCAGCAGCCAAGAACCAGCGGGAGTATTGGGCACAGATCCACAGTATTTT. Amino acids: CASSQEPAGVLGTDPQYF.